One T cell receptor beta chain is described in this entry. Germline-derived CDR1 and CDR2 are SGHDT and YYEEEE. This CDR3 region has 13 residues. The data were obtained in a study of monozygotic twins with inflammatory bowel disease. TCRdb processed the 5' RACE reads again and assigns one entry to each CDR3 protein, with no DNA. This sample carries more than 300,000 distinct CDR3 sequences, with just over 2.5% going to the ten biggest clones. V and J are TRBV5-6 and TRBJ2-3; TCRdb's D call of TRBD1 is untestable without DNA. This sequence originates from a human donor with ulcerative colitis or Crohn's disease, or a healthy co-twin of an affected twin (not recorded which). Sequenced: blood. This CDR3 reads CASSFTGADTQYF.